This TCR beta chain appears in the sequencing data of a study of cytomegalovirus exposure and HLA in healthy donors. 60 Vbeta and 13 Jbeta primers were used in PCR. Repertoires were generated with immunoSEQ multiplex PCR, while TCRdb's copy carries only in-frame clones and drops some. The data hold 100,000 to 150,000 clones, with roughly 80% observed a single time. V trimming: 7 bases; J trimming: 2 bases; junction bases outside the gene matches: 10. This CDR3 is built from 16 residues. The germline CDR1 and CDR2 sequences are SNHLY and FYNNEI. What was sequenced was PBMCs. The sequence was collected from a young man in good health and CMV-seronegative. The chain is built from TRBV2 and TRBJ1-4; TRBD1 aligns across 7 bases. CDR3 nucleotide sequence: TGTGCCAGCATACGACAGGGACTGGTCACTAATGAAAAACTGTTTTTT. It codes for CASIRQGLVTNEKLFF. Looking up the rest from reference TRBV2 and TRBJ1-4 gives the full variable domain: EPEVTQTPSHQVTQMGQEVILRCVPISNHLYFYWYRQILGQKVEFLVSFYNNEISEKSEIFDDQFSVERPDGSNFTLKIRSTKLEDSAMYFCASIRQGLVTNEKLFFGSGTQLSVL.